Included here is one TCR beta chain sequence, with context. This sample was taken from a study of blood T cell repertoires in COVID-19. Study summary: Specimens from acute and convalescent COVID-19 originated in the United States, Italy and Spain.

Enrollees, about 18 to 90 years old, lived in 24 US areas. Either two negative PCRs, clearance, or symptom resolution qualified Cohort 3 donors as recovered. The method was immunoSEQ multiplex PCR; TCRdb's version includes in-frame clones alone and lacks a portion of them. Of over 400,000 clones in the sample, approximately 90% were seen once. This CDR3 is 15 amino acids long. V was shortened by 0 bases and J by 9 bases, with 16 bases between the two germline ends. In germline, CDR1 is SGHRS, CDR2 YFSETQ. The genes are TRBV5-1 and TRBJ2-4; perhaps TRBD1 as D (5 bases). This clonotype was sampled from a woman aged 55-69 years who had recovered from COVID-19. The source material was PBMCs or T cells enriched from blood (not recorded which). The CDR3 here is CASSLDIAGQGIQYF. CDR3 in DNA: TGCGCCAGCAGCTTGGATATTGCAGGGCAGGGCATTCAGTACTTC.